This record covers a single T cell receptor beta chain. Its target is not known. The entry originates in a study of cytomegalovirus exposure and HLA in healthy donors. PCR amplification relied on 60 Vbeta primers (plus 13 Jbeta primers). The protocol was immunoSEQ multiplex PCR, while the TCRdb copy is restricted to in-frame clones and leaves out a portion. The table lists about 130,000 clones, around 70% of them singletons. Per the germline V gene, CDR1 is SGHVS and CDR2 is FNYEAQ. The CDR3 totals 15 residues. Trimming left V 5 bases short and J 0 bases short, with 13 bases between. Study findings and constraints: Presence/absence analysis assumed near-uniform sequencing depth across donors. Sequencing had likely introduced a cluster of highly shared sequence variants as an artifact.

The sample taken for sequencing was PBMCs. The chain has TRBV7-6 and TRBJ2-5; D perhaps matches TRBD1 (6 bases). The receptor's source is a human donor in good health. The CDR3 DNA is TGTGCCAGCAGCCAGGGGCGACTTTACCAAGAGACCCAGTACTTC. The encoded protein is CASSQGRLYQETQYF.